This T cell receptor (beta chain) was sequenced for a study of T cells in Graves' hyperthyroidism and ophthalmopathy. RNA transcripts served as the template for amplifying TCR beta CDR3 regions. An initial round of RT-PCR targeting the TCR CDR3 relied on the HTBI primer set. TCRdb reanalysed the multiplex PCR reads using MiXCR and keeps one entry per CDR3 protein. The sample shows 200,000 to 250,000 distinct CDR3 sequences, about 16% of them seen only once. Many counts were recorded for this clonotype. The germline CDR1 and CDR2 sequences are SGHTA and FQGTGA. Trimming cost V 5 bases and J 4 bases, with 17 bases left between them. This CDR3 contains 16 residues.

The chain has TRBV7-3 and TRBJ2-2; tentative D call: TRBD2 (6 bases). Sequencing was carried out using blood. The sequence was obtained from a woman under 30 with Graves' ophthalmopathy. CDR3 protein: CASSPGGVRGTGELFF. The CDR3 DNA sequence: TGTGCCAGCAGCCCAGGCGGGGTCCGGGGCACCGGGGAGCTGTTTTTT. Complete variable domain (other parts from reference TRBV7-3 and TRBJ2-2): GAGVSQTPSNKVTEKGKYVELRCDPISGHTALYWYRQSLGQGPEFLIYFQGTGAADDSGLPNDRFFAVRPEGSVSTLKIQRTERGDSAVYLCASSPGGVRGTGELFFGEGSRLTVL.